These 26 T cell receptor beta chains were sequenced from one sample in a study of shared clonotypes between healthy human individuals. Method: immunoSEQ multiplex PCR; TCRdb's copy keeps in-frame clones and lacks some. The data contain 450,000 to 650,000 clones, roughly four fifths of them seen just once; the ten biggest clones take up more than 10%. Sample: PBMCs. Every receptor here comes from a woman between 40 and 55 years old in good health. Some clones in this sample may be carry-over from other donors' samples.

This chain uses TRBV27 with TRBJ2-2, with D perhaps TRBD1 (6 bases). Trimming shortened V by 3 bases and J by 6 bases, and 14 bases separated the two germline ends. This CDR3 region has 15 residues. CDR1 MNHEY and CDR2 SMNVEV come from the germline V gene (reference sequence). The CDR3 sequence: CASSFRDNSAGELFF. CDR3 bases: TGTGCCAGCAGTTTCCGGGACAATTCGGCCGGGGAGCTGTTTTTT.

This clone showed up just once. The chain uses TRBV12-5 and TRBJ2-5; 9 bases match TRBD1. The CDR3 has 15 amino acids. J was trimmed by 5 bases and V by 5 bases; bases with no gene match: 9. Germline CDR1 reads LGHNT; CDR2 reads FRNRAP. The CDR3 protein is CASGTGGASAETQYF. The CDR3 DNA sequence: TGTGCTAGTGGTACAGGGGGCGCGTCGGCGGAGACCCAGTACTTC.

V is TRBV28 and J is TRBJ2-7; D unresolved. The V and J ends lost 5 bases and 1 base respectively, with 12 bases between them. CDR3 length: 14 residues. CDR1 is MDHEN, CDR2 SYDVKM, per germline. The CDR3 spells CASSPWAGSYEQYF. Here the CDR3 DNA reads TGTGCCAGCAGTCCCTGGGCCGGATCCTACGAGCAGTACTTC.

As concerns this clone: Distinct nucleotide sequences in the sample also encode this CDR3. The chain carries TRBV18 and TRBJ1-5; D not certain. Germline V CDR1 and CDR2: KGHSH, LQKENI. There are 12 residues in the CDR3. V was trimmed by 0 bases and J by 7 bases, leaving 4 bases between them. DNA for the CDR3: TGTGCCAGCTCACCACCGGGACAGCCCCAGCATTTT. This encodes CASSPPGQPQHF.

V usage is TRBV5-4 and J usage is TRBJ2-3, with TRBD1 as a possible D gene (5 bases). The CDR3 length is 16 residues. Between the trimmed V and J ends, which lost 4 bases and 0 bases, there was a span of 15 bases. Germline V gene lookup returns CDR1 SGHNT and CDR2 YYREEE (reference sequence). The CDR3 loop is CASSPGRRSSTDTQYF. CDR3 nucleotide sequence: TGTGCCAGCAGCCCAGGGCGGCGGTCTAGCACAGATACGCAGTATTTT.

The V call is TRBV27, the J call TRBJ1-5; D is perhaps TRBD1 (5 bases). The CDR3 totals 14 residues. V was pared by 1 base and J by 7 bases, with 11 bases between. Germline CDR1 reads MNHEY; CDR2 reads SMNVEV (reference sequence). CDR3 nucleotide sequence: TGTGCCAGCAGTTTATGGCAGGGCCTCCAGCCCCAGCATTTT. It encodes CASSLWQGLQPQHF.

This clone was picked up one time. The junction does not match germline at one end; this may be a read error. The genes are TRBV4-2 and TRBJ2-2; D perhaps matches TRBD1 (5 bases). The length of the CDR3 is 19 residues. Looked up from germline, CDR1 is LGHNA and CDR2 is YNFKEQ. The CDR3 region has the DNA TGTGCCAGCAGCCAAGAGTGGGTCGGAAGCTCAGGGAACATCGGGGAGCTGTTTTTT. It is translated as CASSQEWVGSSGNIGELFF.

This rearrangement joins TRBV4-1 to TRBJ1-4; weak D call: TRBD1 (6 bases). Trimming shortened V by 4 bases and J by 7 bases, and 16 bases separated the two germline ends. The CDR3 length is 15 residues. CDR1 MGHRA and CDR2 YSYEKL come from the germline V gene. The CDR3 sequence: CASSPRGALSEKLFF. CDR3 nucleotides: TGCGCCAGCAGCCCACGGGGGGCCCTAAGTGAAAAACTGTTTTTT.

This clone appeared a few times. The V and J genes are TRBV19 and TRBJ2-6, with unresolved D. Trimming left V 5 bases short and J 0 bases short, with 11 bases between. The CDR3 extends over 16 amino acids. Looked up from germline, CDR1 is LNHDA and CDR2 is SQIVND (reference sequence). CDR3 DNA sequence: TGTGCCAGTAGTCCGCGGACGGCCTCTGGGGCCAACGTCCTGACTTTC. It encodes CASSPRTASGANVLTF. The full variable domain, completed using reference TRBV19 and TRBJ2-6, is DGGITQSPKYLFRKEGQNVTLSCEQNLNHDAMYWYRQDPGQGLRLIYYSQIVNDFQKGDIAEGYSVSREKKESFPLTVTSAQKNPTAFYLCASSPRTASGANVLTFGAGSRLTVL.

For the CDR3, the DNA is TGTGCCAGCAGCATCACTAGCGGGGGTTCAGATGAGCAGTTCTTC. The encoded protein is CASSITSGGSDEQFF. The genes are TRBV6-6 and TRBJ2-1, with 11 positions matching TRBD2. The CDR3 length is 15 residues. Losses at the gene ends were 6 bases for V and 8 bases for J; bases not matched to a gene: 9. Per germline, CDR1 MNHNY and CDR2 SVGAGI (reference sequence).

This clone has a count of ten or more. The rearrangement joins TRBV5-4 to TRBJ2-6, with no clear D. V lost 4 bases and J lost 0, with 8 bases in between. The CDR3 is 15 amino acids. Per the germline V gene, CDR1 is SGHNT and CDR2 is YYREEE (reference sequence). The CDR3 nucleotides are TGTGCCAGCAGCATCCACAGCTCTGGGGCCAACGTCCTGACTTTC. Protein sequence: CASSIHSSGANVLTF.

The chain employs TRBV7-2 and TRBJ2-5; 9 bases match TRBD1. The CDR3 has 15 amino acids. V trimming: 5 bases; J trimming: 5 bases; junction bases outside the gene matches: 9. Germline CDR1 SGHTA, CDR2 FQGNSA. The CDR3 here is CASSPAGQGYETQYF. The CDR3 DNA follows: TGTGCCAGCAGCCCAGCTGGACAGGGGTATGAGACCCAGTACTTC. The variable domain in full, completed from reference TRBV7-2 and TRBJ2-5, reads GAGVSQSPSNKVTEKGKDVELRCDPISGHTALYWYRQSLGQGLEFLIYFQGNSAPDKSGLPSDRFSAERTGGSVSTLTIQRTQQEDSAVYLCASSPAGQGYETQYFGPGTRLLVL.

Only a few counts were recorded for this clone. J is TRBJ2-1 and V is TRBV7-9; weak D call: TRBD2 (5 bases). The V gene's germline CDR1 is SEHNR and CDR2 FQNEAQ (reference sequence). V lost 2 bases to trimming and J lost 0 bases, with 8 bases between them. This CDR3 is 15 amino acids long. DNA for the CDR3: TGTGCCAGCAGCTTACTCCGGGGCTCCTACAATGAGCAGTTCTTC. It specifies CASSLLRGSYNEQFF. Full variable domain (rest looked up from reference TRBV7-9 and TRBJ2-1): DTGVSQNPRHKITKRGQNVTFRCDPISEHNRLYWYRQTLGQGPEFLTYFQNEAQLEKSRLLSDRFSAERPKGSFSTLEIQRTEQGDSAMYLCASSLLRGSYNEQFFGPGTRLTVL.

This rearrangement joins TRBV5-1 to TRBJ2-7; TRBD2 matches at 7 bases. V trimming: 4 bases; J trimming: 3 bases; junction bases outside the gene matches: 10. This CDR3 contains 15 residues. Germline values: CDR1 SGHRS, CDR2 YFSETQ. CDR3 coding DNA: TGCGCCAGCAGCCTATCCGGGACTACCATCTACGAGCAGTACTTC. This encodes CASSLSGTTIYEQYF.

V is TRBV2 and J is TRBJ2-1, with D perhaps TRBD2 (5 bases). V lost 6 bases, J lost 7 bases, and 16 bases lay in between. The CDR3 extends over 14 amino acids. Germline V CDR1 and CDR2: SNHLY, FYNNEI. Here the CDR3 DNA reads TGTGCCAGCAGGGAGCTCAACTCGGGGAATGAGCAGTTCTTC. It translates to CASRELNSGNEQFF.

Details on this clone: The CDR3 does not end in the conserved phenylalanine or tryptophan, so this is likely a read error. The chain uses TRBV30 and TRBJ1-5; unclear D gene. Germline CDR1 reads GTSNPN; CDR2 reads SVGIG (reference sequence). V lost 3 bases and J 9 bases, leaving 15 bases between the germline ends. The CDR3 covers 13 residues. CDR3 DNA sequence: TGTGCCTGGAGCCCAGCCTCCAGAGGGCCCCAGCATTCT. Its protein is CAWSPASRGPQHS.

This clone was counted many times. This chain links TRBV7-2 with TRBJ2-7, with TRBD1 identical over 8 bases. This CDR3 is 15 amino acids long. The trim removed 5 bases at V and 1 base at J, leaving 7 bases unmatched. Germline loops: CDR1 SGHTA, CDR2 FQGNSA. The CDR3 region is CASSRRGQESYEQYF. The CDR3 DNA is TGTGCCAGCAGCAGACGGGGACAGGAGTCCTACGAGCAGTACTTC. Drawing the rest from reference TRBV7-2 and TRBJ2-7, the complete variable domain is GAGVSQSPSNKVTEKGKDVELRCDPISGHTALYWYRQSLGQGLEFLIYFQGNSAPDKSGLPSDRFSAERTGGSVSTLTIQRTQQEDSAVYLCASSRRGQESYEQYFGPGTRLTVT.

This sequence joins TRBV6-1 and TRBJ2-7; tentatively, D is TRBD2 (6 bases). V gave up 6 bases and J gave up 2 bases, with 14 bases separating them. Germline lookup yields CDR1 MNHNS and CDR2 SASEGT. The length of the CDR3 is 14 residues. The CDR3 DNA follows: TGTGCCAGCAGGGTTCCGGGACTGGCCTACGAGCAGTACTTC. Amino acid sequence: CASRVPGLAYEQYF.

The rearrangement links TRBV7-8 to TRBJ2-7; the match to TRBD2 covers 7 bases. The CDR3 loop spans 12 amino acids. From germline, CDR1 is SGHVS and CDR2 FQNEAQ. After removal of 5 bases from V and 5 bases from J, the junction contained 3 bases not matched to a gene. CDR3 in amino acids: CASSPRGDEQYF. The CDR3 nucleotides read TGTGCCAGCAGCCCCCGGGGGGACGAGCAGTACTTC.

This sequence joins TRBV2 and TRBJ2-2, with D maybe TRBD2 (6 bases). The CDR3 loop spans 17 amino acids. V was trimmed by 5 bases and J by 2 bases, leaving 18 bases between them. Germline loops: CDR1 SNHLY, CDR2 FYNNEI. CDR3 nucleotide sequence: TGTGCCAGCAGTTCCCGAAGGGGACTGGGAAACACCGGGGAGCTGTTTTTT. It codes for CASSSRRGLGNTGELFF.

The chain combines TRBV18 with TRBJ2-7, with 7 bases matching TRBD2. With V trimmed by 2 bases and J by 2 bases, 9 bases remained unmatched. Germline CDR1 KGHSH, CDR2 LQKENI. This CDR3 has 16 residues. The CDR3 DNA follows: TGTGCCAGCTCACCAGTGGTCCCTAGCGGAACCTACGAGCAGTACTTC. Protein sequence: CASSPVVPSGTYEQYF.

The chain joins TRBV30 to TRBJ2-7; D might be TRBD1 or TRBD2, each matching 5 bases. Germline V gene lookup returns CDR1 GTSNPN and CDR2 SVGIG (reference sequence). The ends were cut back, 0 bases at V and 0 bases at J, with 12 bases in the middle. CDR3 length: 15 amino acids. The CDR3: CAWSVRGSRSYEQYF. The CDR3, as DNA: TGTGCCTGGAGTGTACGGGGCAGTCGCTCCTACGAGCAGTACTTC.

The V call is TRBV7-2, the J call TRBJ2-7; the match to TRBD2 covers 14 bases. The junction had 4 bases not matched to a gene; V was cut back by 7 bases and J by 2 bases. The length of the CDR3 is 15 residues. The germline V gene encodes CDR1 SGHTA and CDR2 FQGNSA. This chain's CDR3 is CASKSGLAGAYEQYF. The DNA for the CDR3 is TGTGCCAGCAAGTCGGGACTAGCGGGAGCCTACGAGCAGTACTTC.

CDR3 nucleotide sequence: TGTGCCAGCAGTTTCCGGGACAGAGCCACTGAAGCTTTCTTT. This gives the protein CASSFRDRATEAFF. The genes are TRBV7-3 and TRBJ1-1; 7 positions match TRBD1. The germline V gene encodes CDR1 SGHTA and CDR2 FQGTGA. Trimming at V came to 6 bases and at J to 4 bases, leaving 8 bases not matched to a gene. The CDR3 is 14 amino acids.

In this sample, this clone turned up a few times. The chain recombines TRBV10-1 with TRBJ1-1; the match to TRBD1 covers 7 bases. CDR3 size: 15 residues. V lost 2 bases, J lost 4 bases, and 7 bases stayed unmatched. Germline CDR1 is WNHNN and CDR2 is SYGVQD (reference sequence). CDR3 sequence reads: CASSENRQGSTEAFF. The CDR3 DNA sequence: TGCGCCAGCAGTGAGAACCGACAGGGATCCACTGAAGCTTTCTTT.

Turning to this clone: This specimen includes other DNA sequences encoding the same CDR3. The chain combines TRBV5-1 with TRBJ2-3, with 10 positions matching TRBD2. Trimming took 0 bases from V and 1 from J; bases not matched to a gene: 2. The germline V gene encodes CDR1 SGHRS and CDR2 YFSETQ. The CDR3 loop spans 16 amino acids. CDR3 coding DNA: TGCGCCAGCAGCTTGGCCGGGACTAGCGGCACAGATACGCAGTATTTT. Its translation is CASSLAGTSGTDTQYF. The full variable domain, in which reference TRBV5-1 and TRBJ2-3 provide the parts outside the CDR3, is KAGVTQTPRYLIKTRGQQVTLSCSPISGHRSVSWYQQTPGQGLQFLFEYFSETQRNKGNFPGRFSGRQFSNSRSEMNVSTLELGDSALYLCASSLAGTSGTDTQYFGPGTRLTVL.